Listed below are T cell receptor beta chains from one sample, sequenced in a study of T-cell reconstitution after alpha-beta-depleted transplantation in children. TCRdb itself ran the PCR reads through MiXCR, one entry per CDR3 protein. Of about 610,000 distinct CDR3 sequences listed, 10% are singletons. The sequenced sample was PBMCs from the stem cell graft donor, obtained from the stem cell graft. Receptors were obtained from a human donor who donated a stem cell graft to a child with acute myeloid leukemia. CDR3s include the opening cysteine and the closing phenylalanine or tryptophan. D genes are given only for firm matches. Size values are once, few and many counts, or a class for expanded clones, and some rows have none.

v_gene,j_gene,d_gene,abundance,CDR3nt,CDR3aa
TRBV5-1,TRBJ1-4,-,many,TGCGCCAGCAGTAATGATCAGGGGTCCAATGAAAAACTGTTTTTT,CASSNDQGSNEKLFF
TRBV5-1,TRBJ2-5,-,-,TGCGCCAGCAGCTTGGGGGGGGCACGGGAGACCCAGTACTTC,CASSLGGARETQYF
TRBV28,TRBJ1-2,-,many,TGTGCCAGCAGTTTCATAACAGAATATGGCTACACCTTC,CASSFITEYGYTF
TRBV7-3,TRBJ1-2,-,many,TGTGCCAGCAGCCTCCCAGGGGATGGCTACACCTTC,CASSLPGDGYTF
TRBV5-1,TRBJ2-2,-,-,TGCGCCAGCAGCTTGGTTACGCCCGGGGAGCTGTTTTTT,CASSLVTPGELFF
TRBV20-1,TRBJ1-5,-,few,TGCAGTGCTAATGTTCTAGGCCTGAGCAATCAGCCCCAGCATTTT,CSANVLGLSNQPQHF
TRBV6-1,TRBJ2-2,TRBD1,-,TGTGCCAGCACCTCCACGTGGGTCGTGGACAGGGGGCGAACCGGGGAGCTGTTTTTT,CASTSTWVVDRGRTGELFF
TRBV7-2,TRBJ2-7,-,few,TGTGCCAGCAGCCCGAGTCAAACCCCCTACGAGCAGTACTTC,CASSPSQTPYEQYF
TRBV4-3,TRBJ1-6,TRBD1,many,TGCGCCAGCAGCCAAGTAGGGGGCCTAGGGTCACCCCTCCACTTT,CASSQVGGLGSPLHF
TRBV28,TRBJ2-3,TRBD2,-,TGTGCCAGCAGGATAGCGGGGACCACAGATACGCAGTATTTT,CASRIAGTTDTQYF
TRBV20-1,TRBJ2-1,TRBD2,-,TGCAGTGCCATAGCGGGAGTTGAGCAGTTCTTC,CSAIAGVEQFF
TRBV29-1,TRBJ1-2,TRBD1,few,TGCAGCGTGGCCACAGGGGTTCCCTATGGCTACACCTTC,CSVATGVPYGYTF
TRBV12-3/TRBV12-4,TRBJ2-3,TRBD1,-,TGTGCCACGGCACCGGGACAGGGGCTGTCAGATACGCAGTATTTT,CATAPGQGLSDTQYF
TRBV20-1,TRBJ2-7,TRBD2,-,TGCAGTGCTAGGGCGGGAGCGGCCTACGAGCAGTACTTC,CSARAGAAYEQYF
TRBV4-2,TRBJ2-2,-,few,TGTGCCAGCAGCCAAGATAAGGAGAGGGTAGCCGGGGAGCTGTTTTTT,CASSQDKERVAGELFF
TRBV20-1,TRBJ2-1,TRBD1,few,TGCAGTGCCCTGGGGGGACAGGGCTACAATGAGCAGTTCTTC,CSALGGQGYNEQFF
TRBV3-1,TRBJ2-7,TRBD2,-,TGTGCCAGCAGCCGACGACTAGCGGGTCTCTACGAGCAGTACTTC,CASSRRLAGLYEQYF
TRBV20-1,TRBJ2-7,TRBD2,few,TGCAGTGCTGCCCACCCGACTAGCGGGAGAAACGAGCAGTACTTC,CSAAHPTSGRNEQYF
TRBV20-1,TRBJ2-6,-,few,TGCAGTGCTAGAGATAGTGGCACCGGGGCCAACGTCCTGACTTTC,CSARDSGTGANVLTF
TRBV12-3/TRBV12-4,TRBJ2-1,-,few,TGTGCCAGCAGTTTATTTTCATTGGGGCGGGATGAGCAGTTCTTC,CASSLFSLGRDEQFF
TRBV12-3/TRBV12-4,TRBJ2-1,TRBD2,few,TGTGCCAGCAGGGGGACTAGCGGGAGAGATACGAGTGGTGAGCAGTTCTTC,CASRGTSGRDTSGEQFF
TRBV27,TRBJ2-5,-,many,TGTGCCAGCAGTCCCGGCCTCAGGTGGGAGACCCAGTACTTC,CASSPGLRWETQYF
TRBV7-9,TRBJ2-1,-,-,TGTGCCAGCAGCATCCGGGACTTTGATAATGAGCAGTTCTTC,CASSIRDFDNEQFF
TRBV6-2/TRBV6-3,TRBJ2-1,-,many,TGTGCCAGCAGTTACGCGGGAAGGGTGCAGTTCTTC,CASSYAGRVQFF
TRBV12-3/TRBV12-4,TRBJ1-1,-,-,TGTGCCAGCAGTTCGGTGGAGGAAGCTTTCTTT,CASSSVEEAFF
TRBV7-2,TRBJ1-2,-,many,TGTGCCAGCAGCTTAGCGGGGGCTGGGCTGGGCTACACCTTC,CASSLAGAGLGYTF
TRBV24-1,TRBJ2-5,TRBD1,-,TGTGCCACCAGTGAGGGGGACAGGGCTCAGGAGACCCAGTACTTC,CATSEGDRAQETQYF
TRBV11-2,TRBJ2-5,-,many,TGTGCCAGCAGCTGGGGGGGCGGGGACAAGGAGACCCAGTACTTC,CASSWGGGDKETQYF
TRBV20-1,TRBJ2-3,-,many,TGCAGTGCTAGATTGCGGGTTTCAGGGGAGACGCAGTATTTT,CSARLRVSGETQYF
TRBV5-1,TRBJ2-6,-,-,TGCGCCAGCAGCCAAGAGGGGCTTGGGGCCAACGTCCTGACTTTC,CASSQEGLGANVLTF
TRBV5-1,TRBJ2-7,-,-,TGCGCCAGCAGCTTGGTAGCGGCCGCAGACGAGCATTACTTC,CASSLVAAADEHYF
TRBV11-2,TRBJ2-1,-,-,TGTGCCAGCACCGAGGATGGTGAGCAGTTCTTC,CASTEDGEQFF
TRBV5-1,TRBJ2-7,TRBD2,-,TGCGCCAGCAGCTCAGCGGGAGAGACCTACGAGCAGTACTTC,CASSSAGETYEQYF
TRBV6-1,TRBJ2-1,-,many,TGTGCCACCACGAAGGAGAGCTCCTACAATGAGCAGTTCTTC,CATTKESSYNEQFF
TRBV29-1,TRBJ2-3,-,few,TGCAGCGTTGAGAGCAGGGAGGAGGATACGCAGTATTTT,CSVESREEDTQYF
TRBV7-9,TRBJ1-1,TRBD1,few,TGTGCCAGCAGCGTGGCCCAGGGGGCCGGGGTGAACACTGAAGCTTTCTTT,CASSVAQGAGVNTEAFF
TRBV9,TRBJ1-3,-,few,TGTGCCAGCAGCCCCAATCTAGGGGCAATTGGAAACACCATATATTTT,CASSPNLGAIGNTIYF
TRBV6-2/TRBV6-3,TRBJ2-1,TRBD2,-,TGTGCCAGCGGTCCGAAGGGACTAGCGAATGAGCAGTTCTTC,CASGPKGLANEQFF
TRBV29-1,TRBJ1-5,TRBD1,-,TGCAGCGCTCGAGACACAGGGACAGATCAGCCCCAGCATTTT,CSARDTGTDQPQHF
TRBV4-3,TRBJ2-6,-,-,TGCGCCAGCAGCCAAGGGAGCGGACGAAGCTCTGGGGCCAACGTCCTGACTTTC,CASSQGSGRSSGANVLTF
TRBV9,TRBJ2-7,-,-,TGTGCCAGCAGCGTAGGATCTACGACATCTGGCGAGCAGTACTTC,CASSVGSTTSGEQYF
TRBV29-1,TRBJ2-5,-,many,TGCAGCGTTGTGAGGGGGGAAGAGACCCAGTACTTC,CSVVRGEETQYF
TRBV27,TRBJ2-7,-,-,TGTGCCAGCAGATCCCTCCGGGAGCAGTACTTC,CASRSLREQYF
TRBV29-1,TRBJ2-3,-,many,TGCAGCGCTCGGCCCACGCCAGATACGCAGTATTTT,CSARPTPDTQYF